This T cell receptor beta chain comes out of a study of CD8+ T cells in alopecia areata. General study results and limits: Besides other cells, scalp samples also yield sequences of resident alphabeta T cells from normal skin. In lesional scalp, particularly from alopecia totalis/universalis, clonality was higher than in normal scalp. TCR sharing across patients was less clear than in mice, possibly HLA-related.

This CDR3 region has 17 residues. J lost 4 bases, V lost 0 bases, and 6 bases had no gene match. Germline CDR1 and CDR2: PRHDT and FYEKMQ (reference sequence). Separation by sorting yielded CD4+ and CD8+ T cells from PBMCs. RNA was extracted and reverse transcribed into cDNA as the sequencing template. Method: immunoSEQ multiplex PCR; TCRdb's copy keeps in-frame clones and lacks some. The repertoire holds 90,000 to 120,000 clones, 55% to 75% seen once, with roughly 20% in the top ten. With respect to this clone: What it binds is not known.

The rearrangement links TRBV13 to TRBJ2-1; TRBD2 agrees at 10 bases. The receptor was isolated from a human donor in good health. Sequencing was performed on CD8+ T cells sorted from blood. As DNA, the CDR3 is TGTGCCAGCAGCTTAGGCCCGGGACTAGCGAGGTACAATGAGCAGTTCTTC. Amino acids: CASSLGPGLARYNEQFF.